These 16 T cell receptor beta chains originate from one sample sequenced in a study of technical replicates of blood from several donors. Profiled with immunoSEQ multiplex PCR; TCRdb holds only in-frame clones, not every one. The sample includes some 70,000 clones, around 95% of them seen just once. The sequenced material came from T cells isolated from PBMCs. The receptors come from a human donor in good health.

This clone was seen a handful of times. The chain uses TRBV30 and TRBJ1-1; D is unresolved. The CDR3 spans 12 residues. Trimming removed 8 bases from V and 6 bases from J, with 16 bases in between. Germline CDR1 and CDR2: GTSNPN and SVGIG (reference sequence). CDR3 protein: CATSPGGPEAFF. The DNA of the CDR3 is TGTGCCACCTCTCCGGGAGGGCCTGAAGCTTTCTTT.

V gene TRBV5-4 combines with J gene TRBJ2-7; TRBD1 is a possible D gene (6 bases). Looked up from germline, CDR1 is SGHNT and CDR2 is YYREEE (reference sequence). This CDR3 region has 17 residues. Between the trimmed V and J ends, which lost 0 bases and 1 base, there was a span of 17 bases. The CDR3 is CASSLVPGTRLSYEQYF. Here the CDR3 DNA reads TGTGCCAGCAGCTTGGTTCCCGGGACACGATTATCCTACGAGCAGTACTTC.

The chain carries TRBV11-1 and TRBJ1-1, with TRBD1 matching 8 bases. The germline V gene encodes CDR1 SGHAT and CDR2 FQDESV (reference sequence). This CDR3 is built from 16 residues. The V gene end was trimmed by 1 base and the J gene end by 3 bases; junction bases not matched to a gene: 7. The CDR3 reads CASSLGTGSSDTEAFF. The DNA of the CDR3 is TGTGCCAGCAGCTTAGGGACAGGGAGTAGTGACACTGAAGCTTTCTTT.

The chain uses TRBV9 and TRBJ1-2; 7 nucleotides agree with TRBD1. The CDR3 extends over 14 amino acids. Germline V gene sequence: CDR1 SGDLS, CDR2 YYNGEE. Losses at the gene ends were 4 bases for V and 3 bases for J; bases not matched to a gene: 6. The chain's CDR3 is CASSKTGRDYGYTF. CDR3 DNA: TGTGCCAGCAGCAAGACAGGGCGGGACTATGGCTACACCTTC.

The chain carries TRBV2 and TRBJ2-5; TRBD2 aligns across 7 bases. This CDR3 has 15 residues. The germline V gene encodes CDR1 SNHLY and CDR2 FYNNEI. Trimming took 4 bases from V and 5 from J; bases not matched to a gene: 10. CDR3 loop: CASSASGDSGETQYF. Written as DNA, the CDR3 is TGTGCCAGCAGTGCTAGCGGTGATTCTGGGGAGACCCAGTACTTC.

The rearrangement joins TRBV28 to TRBJ2-7; 7 nucleotides line up with TRBD2. The CDR3 extends over 13 amino acids. The J segment lost 2 bases and the V segment lost 6 bases, leaving 4 bases of the junction unmatched. Germline assignment: CDR1 MDHEN and CDR2 SYDVKM. DNA for the CDR3: TGTGCCAGCAGCTTCGGGGGGACCTACGAGCAGTACTTC. Its translation is CASSFGGTYEQYF. Full variable domain (missing parts from reference TRBV28 and TRBJ2-7): DVKVTQSSRYLVKRTGEKVFLECVQDMDHENMFWYRQDPGLGLRLIYFSYDVKMKEKGDIPEGYSVSREKKERFSLILESASTNQTSMYLCASSFGGTYEQYFGPGTRLTVT.

CDR3 protein: CASSFGTEYNEQFF. CDR3 in DNA: TGCGCCAGCAGCTTTGGTACAGAGTACAATGAGCAGTTCTTC. The chain links TRBV5-1 to TRBJ2-1; D gene ambiguous. Germline V lookup: CDR1 SGHRS, CDR2 YFSETQ. The V gene lost 2 bases and the J gene lost 4 bases, with 10 bases spanning the gap. The CDR3 runs 14 residues.

V gene TRBV7-2 combines with J gene TRBJ2-7, with D perhaps TRBD1 (6 bases). The CDR3 runs 14 residues. Germline assignment: CDR1 SGHTA and CDR2 FQGNSA. Deletions cut 5 bases from V and 2 bases from J, with 13 bases between. In DNA form, the CDR3 reads TGTGCCAGCAGCCTCCGACGGACAGCCTACGAGCAGTACTTC. Protein product: CASSLRRTAYEQYF. The entire variable domain, with the rest obtained from reference TRBV7-2 and TRBJ2-7, is as follows: GAGVSQSPSNKVTEKGKDVELRCDPISGHTALYWYRQSLGQGLEFLIYFQGNSAPDKSGLPSDRFSAERTGGSVSTLTIQRTQQEDSAVYLCASSLRRTAYEQYFGPGTRLTVT.

The V gene is TRBV4-1, the J gene TRBJ2-7, with D tentatively TRBD2 (6 bases). Deletions cut 1 base from V and 1 base from J, with 14 bases between. Germline CDR1 MGHRA, CDR2 YSYEKL. This CDR3 comprises 16 residues. CDR3 residues: CASSQVTGRASYEQYF. The DNA of the CDR3 is TGCGCCAGCAGCCAAGTTACCGGGAGAGCTTCCTACGAGCAGTACTTC.

This sequence joins TRBV18 and TRBJ2-7; TRBD2 matches 10 bases. Germline V CDR1 and CDR2: KGHSH, LQKENI. Trimming took 4 bases from V and 2 from J; bases not matched to a gene: 26. The CDR3 consists of 22 residues. CDR3: CASSQVHPFETSGLRATYEQYF. The CDR3 DNA is TGTGCCAGCTCACAGGTACACCCTTTTGAGACTAGCGGGTTAAGGGCGACCTACGAGCAGTACTTC. The variable domain in full, completed from reference TRBV18 and TRBJ2-7, reads NAGVMQNPRHLVRRRGQEARLRCSPMKGHSHVYWYRQLPEEGLKFMVYLQKENIIDESGMPKERFSAEFPKEGPSILRIQQVVRGDSAAYFCASSQVHPFETSGLRATYEQYFGPGTRLTVT.

The chain has TRBV5-6 and TRBJ2-1; TRBD2 matches at 7 bases. Germline-derived CDR1 and CDR2 are SGHDT and YYEEEE. After removal of 4 bases from V and 6 bases from J, the junction contained 10 bases not matched to a gene. There are 15 residues in the CDR3. The CDR3 sequence is CASSGSGGGSNEQFF. CDR3 coding DNA: TGTGCCAGCAGCGGCAGTGGCGGGGGTAGCAATGAGCAGTTCTTC.

The V gene is TRBV4-1, the J gene TRBJ2-7; a possible D gene is TRBD2 (6 bases). CDR1 is MGHRA, CDR2 YSYEKL, per germline. The length of the CDR3 is 15 residues. V dropped 4 bases and J dropped 4 bases, with 17 bases sitting between them. This chain's CDR3 is CASSPGLPGAYEQYF. Written as DNA, the CDR3 is TGCGCCAGCAGCCCGGGACTCCCCGGCGCGTACGAGCAGTACTTC.

Only one count was recorded for this clone. The V gene is TRBV28, the J gene TRBJ2-7, with 11 bases matching TRBD2. Germline V lookup: CDR1 MDHEN, CDR2 SYDVKM. With 5 bases clipped from V and 6 bases from J, the junction kept 9 bases outside the gene matches. The CDR3 totals 15 residues. This CDR3 is CASSPASGRTREQYF. In nucleotides, the CDR3 is TGTGCCAGCAGTCCAGCTAGCGGGAGGACTCGCGAGCAGTACTTC.

The V call is TRBV11-2, the J call TRBJ1-2, with D possibly TRBD1 on 6 matching bases. Germline CDR1 and CDR2: SGHAT and FQNNGV. The V and J ends lost 0 bases and 8 bases respectively, with 16 bases between them. The CDR3 loop spans 15 amino acids. The CDR3 DNA sequence: TGTGCCAGCAGCTTAGATTTCGGCAGGGGATACGGCTACACCTTC. Amino acids: CASSLDFGRGYGYTF. Combining the CDR3 with reference TRBV11-2 and TRBJ1-2 gives the whole variable domain EAGVAQSPRYKIIEKRQSVAFWCNPISGHATLYWYQQILGQGPKLLIQFQNNGVVDDSQLPKDRFSAERLKGVDSTLKIQPAKLEDSAVYLCASSLDFGRGYGYTFGSGTRLTVV.

The J gene is TRBJ1-5, the V gene TRBV28, with TRBD1 matching 7 bases. With 5 bases clipped from V and 4 bases from J, the junction kept 11 bases outside the gene matches. Per germline, CDR1 MDHEN and CDR2 SYDVKM. This CDR3 has 16 amino acids. The CDR3 spells CASSRAGGYANQPQHF. DNA for the CDR3: TGTGCCAGCAGTCGGGCAGGGGGTTATGCAAATCAGCCCCAGCATTTT.

A single count supports this clone. The chain uses TRBV5-1 and TRBJ2-3; 10 bases map to TRBD2. The CDR3 is made up of 15 amino acids. Germline V lookup: CDR1 SGHRS, CDR2 YFSETQ. V gave up 6 bases and J gave up 1 base; unmatched junction bases: 5. Here the CDR3 DNA reads TGCGCCAGCACGCCTGGACTAGCGGGCACAGATACGCAGTATTTT. This sequence encodes CASTPGLAGTDTQYF.